This T cell receptor beta chain was recorded in a study of T cell repertoires in cytomegalovirus infection. Broader study findings: The cumulative frequency of public TCR beta families distinguished individuals who carried CMV together with the relevant HLA.

The V gene lost 1 base and the J gene lost 3 bases, with 15 bases spanning the gap. This CDR3 contains 16 residues. Per the germline V gene, CDR1 is SGHDT and CDR2 is YYEEEE. One entry per CDR3 protein, called by TCRdb with MiXCR from the reads. The sample yields over 250,000 distinct CDR3 sequences, about 25% seen once. Comment on this clonotype: The antigen remains undetermined.

The receptor was derived from a human donor in good health (CMV status not recorded). Some clones in this sample may be carry-over from other donors' samples. This chain joins TRBV5-6 and TRBJ2-3; tentative D call: TRBD1 (5 bases). Input material: PBMCs. CDR3: CASSLYRSTETDTQYF. DNA for the CDR3: TGTGCCAGCAGCTTGTACAGGTCAACGGAAACAGATACGCAGTATTTT.